A selection of T cell receptor beta chains follows, all from one sample in a study of blood T cell repertoires in COVID-19. Produced via immunoSEQ multiplex PCR; TCRdb's table is partial and in-frame only. The repertoire consists of 65,000 to 100,000 clones, with just over 85% occurring once and the leading ten covering nearly 5%. The sequencing input was peripheral blood. The receptors derive from a woman over 75 with acute or convalescent COVID-19. Each CDR3 is given with its conserved first and last residue. The order of the fields is clone size, V gene, D gene, J gene, CDR3 DNA, CDR3 protein. D genes are given only for firm matches. Size tells how often a clone was seen (once, few, many) or the class of an expanded clone, and some rows leave it out.

few	TRBV25-1	NA	TRBJ2-1	TGTGCCAGCAGAGGGCAGGTTGAGGGAGCGGAGCAGTTCTTC	CASRGQVEGAEQFF
NA	TRBV5-6	NA	TRBJ1-2	TGTGCCAGCAGCCTCGGGACTTCGGTCTATGGCTACACCTTC	CASSLGTSVYGYTF
once	TRBV19	NA	TRBJ2-5	TGTGCCAGTAGTACAGCCCCCTCGGGACTCGGGGAGACCCAGTACTTC	CASSTAPSGLGETQYF
NA	TRBV6-6	TRBD2	TRBJ2-3	TGTGCCAGCAGACGGGACTACGGCACAGATACGCAGTATTTT	CASRRDYGTDTQYF
NA	TRBV7-9	TRBD1	TRBJ1-1	TGTGCCAGCAGCCCGGTGGGTAGGACAGGGGGATTGAAAAACACTGAAGCTTTCTTT	CASSPVGRTGGLKNTEAFF
NA	TRBV4-2	TRBD2	TRBJ2-5	TGTGCCAGCAGCCAAGCCAGCGGGGTCGGGGAGACCCAGTACTTC	CASSQASGVGETQYF
NA	TRBV29-1	TRBD1	TRBJ2-4	TGCAGCGTCGCCGGACAGGGCGGAAACATTCAGTACTTC	CSVAGQGGNIQYF
NA	TRBV11-2	TRBD2	TRBJ2-2	TGTGCCAGCAGCCCAGAGGGCGGGGGGCACACCGGGGAGCTGTTTTTT	CASSPEGGGHTGELFF
NA	TRBV3-1/TRBV3-2	TRBD1	TRBJ1-1	TGTGCCAGCAGCCAACCCGGGACAGTGAACACTGAAGCTTTCTTT	CASSQPGTVNTEAFF
NA	TRBV12-3/TRBV12-4	TRBD1	TRBJ2-5	TGTGCCAGCAGACAGGGGGCTGTGGAGACCCAGTACTTC	CASRQGAVETQYF
NA	TRBV6-5	NA	TRBJ2-7	TGTGCCAGCTTAACCCCCCGAGGCTCCTCTGAGCAGTACTTC	CASLTPRGSSEQYF
NA	TRBV7-3	NA	TRBJ2-1	TGTGCCAGCAGCTTAACGCGGGATACAAATGAGCAGTTCTTC	CASSLTRDTNEQFF
NA	TRBV7-3	TRBD2	TRBJ2-5	TGTGCCAGCAGCTTATCCGGTAGCGGGAACGGAGAGACCCAGTACTTC	CASSLSGSGNGETQYF
few	TRBV7-9	TRBD1	TRBJ1-1	TGTGCCAGCAGCACTACAGGGGTTGGCATGAACACTGAAGCTTTCTTT	CASSTTGVGMNTEAFF
NA	TRBV7-2	NA	TRBJ2-2	TGTGCCAGCAGCCTGTTCGGGGGAGGTAACACCGGGGAGCTGTTTTTT	CASSLFGGGNTGELFF
once	TRBV11-2	NA	TRBJ1-5	TGTGCCAGCAGCTTAATGCAGGGCCAGCCCCAGCATTTT	CASSLMQGQPQHF
NA	TRBV14	NA	TRBJ1-3	TGTGCCAGCAGCCAAGCGAGGCACTCTGGAAACACCATATATTTT	CASSQARHSGNTIYF
NA	TRBV12-5	TRBD2	TRBJ2-1	TGTGCTAGTGGTTTGGATTTCGGGAGGTCCTACAATGAGCAGTTCTTC	CASGLDFGRSYNEQFF
once	TRBV11-2	TRBD1	TRBJ2-3	TGTGCCAGCAGCTTCGGACAGGGGGCGGGCACAGATACGCAGTATTTT	CASSFGQGAGTDTQYF
NA	TRBV5-1	NA	TRBJ2-5	TGCGCCAGCAGCTTGGGAGGTCAAGAGACCCAGTACTTC	CASSLGGQETQYF
NA	TRBV19	TRBD1	TRBJ2-2	TGTGCCAGTAGTCAAGGACAGGGGGCGACCGGGGAGCTGTTTTTT	CASSQGQGATGELFF
NA	TRBV27	TRBD2	TRBJ2-3	TGTGCCAGCAGTTTATGGCGGGAGAGGTTAACAGATACGCAGTATTTT	CASSLWRERLTDTQYF
NA	TRBV18	TRBD1	TRBJ1-1	TGTGCCAGCTCACCCCTCGGACAGGGCAACACTGAAGCTTTCTTT	CASSPLGQGNTEAFF
NA	TRBV14	NA	TRBJ1-6	TGTGCCAGCAAACATGGCGGGGGCGGTTCACCCCTCCACTTT	CASKHGGGGSPLHF
NA	TRBV5-1	NA	TRBJ1-4	TGCGCCAGCAGCTTCTCCGTATCAACTAATGAAAAACTGTTTTTT	CASSFSVSTNEKLFF
NA	TRBV15	NA	TRBJ1-2	TGTGCCACCAGCAGAGGCCGGGCGGGAACCTATGGCTACACCTTC	CATSRGRAGTYGYTF
NA	TRBV15	NA	TRBJ2-7	TGTGCCACCAGCGCCGGACGGGGCTACGAGCAGTACTTC	CATSAGRGYEQYF
few	TRBV7-8	NA	TRBJ1-4	TGTGCCAGCAGCTTATACCGGGACAAGCCTAATGAAAAACTGTTTTTT	CASSLYRDKPNEKLFF
NA	TRBV7-9	NA	TRBJ1-2	TGTGCCAGCAGTCGTTCACTTTCCTGGGGAGGCAGCCATAACTATGGCTACACCTTC	CASSRSLSWGGSHNYGYTF
NA	TRBV11-2	NA	TRBJ2-1	TGTGCCAGCAGCCCACGGACAGCGGGATACAATGAGCAGTTCTTC	CASSPRTAGYNEQFF
NA	TRBV2	TRBD2	TRBJ2-1	TGTGCCACAAAAGGTCTAGCGGGGTTCGGCAATGAGCAGTTCTTC	CATKGLAGFGNEQFF
NA	TRBV18	TRBD1	TRBJ1-5	TGTGCCAGCTCACTGGGGACAGGGCCAAATCAGCCCCAGCATTTT	CASSLGTGPNQPQHF
NA	TRBV2	TRBD1	TRBJ1-4	TGTGCCAGCAGTCGTAGACAGGGGACGACTAATGAAAAACTGTTTTTT	CASSRRQGTTNEKLFF
NA	TRBV3-1/TRBV3-2	NA	TRBJ1-4	TGTGCCAGCAGCCAAGCTGACAGTCGGCGAACTAATGAAAAACTGTTTTTT	CASSQADSRRTNEKLFF
NA	TRBV6-2/TRBV6-3	TRBD2	TRBJ2-3	TGTGCCAGCAGTTCGAGGGACTATGGGCATACGCAGTATTTT	CASSSRDYGHTQYF
NA	TRBV5-1	TRBD2	TRBJ2-1	TGCGCCAGCAGCTTGGAGATTTTGGCGGGAGCCGGGGACAATGAGCAGTTCTTC	CASSLEILAGAGDNEQFF
few	TRBV5-6	NA	TRBJ1-1	TGTGCCAGCAGTTATGGAGCTGAAGCTTTCTTT	CASSYGAEAFF
NA	TRBV18	NA	TRBJ2-1	TGTGCCAGCTCACCACAACCGGGGGAGCAGTTCTTC	CASSPQPGEQFF
NA	TRBV12-5	TRBD2	TRBJ2-3	TGTGCTAGTGGTTTGGTAATAACGGGGAGGGCAGATACGCAGTATTTT	CASGLVITGRADTQYF
NA	TRBV6-5	TRBD1	TRBJ2-7	TGTGCCAGCACCGGGAAGACAGGGGGCGTCTACGAGCAGTACTTC	CASTGKTGGVYEQYF
NA	TRBV1	NA	TRBJ2-1	TGCACCAGCAGCCAAGAAGAGGACTCCTACAATGAGCAGTTCTTC	CTSSQEEDSYNEQFF
NA	TRBV30	TRBD1	TRBJ1-1	TGTGCCTGGGTTACCAGGGGGTCGGACACTGAAGCTTTCTTT	CAWVTRGSDTEAFF